This T cell receptor (beta chain) was recovered during a study of cytomegalovirus exposure and HLA in healthy donors. Background on the study: Around 180 million T cells yielded roughly 100 million unique TCR beta sequences, as an earlier analysis found. Study-wide results and caveats: TRBV6-2, TRBV6-3 and some other V segments were unresolvable in 87-base-pair reads.

Unmatched junction bases numbered 5, after V lost 6 bases and J lost 3 bases. Looked up from germline, CDR1 is MDHEN and CDR2 is SYDVKM. The CDR3 runs to 15 residues. The PCR used 60 Vbeta and 13 Jbeta primers. Profiling relied on immunoSEQ multiplex PCR, and the TCRdb table lists in-frame clones only, not all of them. The sample shows more than 95,000 clones, more than 9.5% of them seen only once. To note about this clone: What it recognizes is unknown.

The TCR comes from a man aged 40-49 years in good health and CMV-seropositive. Material: PBMCs. The rearrangement links TRBV28 to TRBJ2-1; 10 bases map to TRBD2. CDR3 bases: TGTGCCAGCAGCGTTGGGACTAGCGACTACAATGAGCAGTTCTTC. Its protein product is CASSVGTSDYNEQFF. Supplemented by reference TRBV28 and TRBJ2-1, the full variable domain reads DVKVTQSSRYLVKRTGEKVFLECVQDMDHENMFWYRQDPGLGLRLIYFSYDVKMKEKGDIPEGYSVSREKKERFSLILESASTNQTSMYLCASSVGTSDYNEQFFGPGTRLTVL.